What follows is one TCR beta chain and its context. Antigen specificity is unknown. The data belong to a study of shared clonotypes between healthy human individuals. Study details: The people who gave samples were a couple of women and a few men aged 18 to 49. Study-wide findings and caveats: Sampling involved blood alone; tissue repertoires likely differ.

Sequencing used immunoSEQ multiplex PCR; TCRdb keeps in-frame clones, though not all of them. This sample carries roughly 500,000 clones, around 74% of them seen once, and the ten largest clones take 13%. All of the donors resided in Nashville, Tennessee, and each was a Caucasian adult. When samples were unsorted, approximately 90 million PBMCs were used for genomic DNA. The V and J ends lost 5 bases and 2 bases respectively, with 12 bases between them. Germline lookup yields CDR1 MNHEY and CDR2 SMNVEV (reference sequence). This CDR3 spans 14 amino acids. The receptor's source is a woman aged 40 to 50 in good health. Some clones in this sample may be carry-over from other donors' samples. This sequence joins TRBV27 and TRBJ1-2; D remains ambiguous. The specimen sequenced was PBMCs. The CDR3 region has the DNA TGTGCCAGCAGTCTAGCAAGCAGAAACTATGGCTACACCTTC. This gives the protein CASSLASRNYGYTF.